Each of the 21 T cell receptor beta chains below was sequenced from the same sample in a study of blood T cell repertoires in COVID-19. Measured with immunoSEQ multiplex PCR; TCRdb has only the in-frame clones, and not every one. The top ten hold just over 7% of the sample, which has about 240,000 clones, 87% seen once. Material for sequencing was peripheral blood. The receptors come from a man in his 60s who had recovered from COVID-19.

The chain joins TRBV5-1 to TRBJ1-1; 7 positions agree with TRBD1. The length of the CDR3 is 14 residues. The J segment lost 5 bases and the V segment lost 4 bases, leaving 8 bases of the junction unmatched. CDR1 is SGHRS, CDR2 YFSETQ, per germline. The CDR3 here is CASSTQTGSTEAFF. As DNA, the CDR3 is TGCGCCAGCAGCACCCAGACAGGGTCGACTGAAGCTTTCTTT.

The chain couples TRBV6-5 to TRBJ2-2; TRBD1 might be the D (6 bases). The CDR3 has 13 amino acids. V dropped 8 bases and J dropped 3 bases, with 10 bases sitting between them. Looked up from germline, CDR1 is MNHEY and CDR2 is SVGAGI. CDR3 amino acids: CASGRGDTGELFF. The CDR3 DNA follows: TGTGCCAGCGGCAGGGGCGACACCGGGGAGCTGTTTTTT.

J is TRBJ2-5 and V is TRBV6-1; D not certain. There are 16 residues in the CDR3. Germline CDR1 MNHNS, CDR2 SASEGT. V gave up 4 bases and J gave up 5 bases, with 20 bases separating them. This chain's CDR3 is CASSVGTRVRWETQYF. The CDR3 DNA reads as TGTGCCAGCAGTGTCGGTACGCGCGTACGGTGGGAGACCCAGTACTTC.

This rearrangement joins TRBV9 to TRBJ2-7, with 14 bases that match TRBD2. With V trimmed by 4 bases and J by 5 bases, 8 bases remained unmatched. Germline-derived CDR1 and CDR2 are SGDLS and YYNGEE. The CDR3 length is 16 residues. This chain's CDR3 is CASSYRTSGGLHEQYF. DNA of the CDR3: TGTGCCAGCAGCTATCGGACTAGCGGGGGGTTGCACGAGCAGTACTTC.

A few counts support this clone. The rearrangement links TRBV19 to TRBJ2-1, with TRBD2 as a possible D gene (7 bases). Trimming left V 2 bases short and J 5 bases short, with 13 bases between. The CDR3 sequence is 15 residues long. Germline values: CDR1 LNHDA, CDR2 SQIVND (reference sequence). The CDR3, as DNA: TGTGCCAGTAGTATACGGGGGGCTGGCGACAATGAGCAGTTCTTC. It encodes CASSIRGAGDNEQFF.

This chain uses TRBV6-1 with TRBJ1-5; D unresolved. The germline V gene encodes CDR1 MNHNS and CDR2 SASEGT. This CDR3 region has 16 residues. V lost 4 bases and J 2 bases, leaving 15 bases between the germline ends. The CDR3 reads CASSGRLWQGNQPQHF. In DNA form, the CDR3 reads TGTGCCAGCAGTGGCCGATTGTGGCAGGGCAATCAGCCCCAGCATTTT.

The chain recombines TRBV4-2 with TRBJ1-4, with a tentative D call TRBD1 (5 bases). This CDR3 has 14 residues. The germline CDR1 and CDR2 sequences are LGHNA and YNFKEQ. Trimming pared 1 base from V and 6 bases from J, leaving 9 bases between. CDR3 residues: CASSQVTVDEKLFF. CDR3 nucleotides: TGTGCCAGCAGCCAAGTGACAGTAGATGAAAAACTGTTTTTT.

This clone was picked up many times. This chain links TRBV11-2 with TRBJ1-4; the match to TRBD1 covers 11 bases. Germline-derived CDR1 and CDR2 are SGHAT and FQNNGV. V lost 5 bases and J lost 8; bases outside the gene matches: 7. This CDR3 region has 15 residues. Here the CDR3 DNA reads TGTGCCAGCAGCCGACTCGGGACAGGGGGAGAAAAACTGTTTTTT. This codes for CASSRLGTGGEKLFF.

This chain joins TRBV9 and TRBJ2-5; D possibly corresponds to TRBD2 (6 bases). Germline V gene lookup returns CDR1 SGDLS and CDR2 YYNGEE. This CDR3 has 14 residues. With 2 bases removed from V and 2 bases from J, the gap between germline ends came to 10 bases. The CDR3, as DNA: TGTGCCAGCAGCGTGGGGGGTTGGCAAGAGACCCAGTACTTC. Translated: CASSVGGWQETQYF.

J is TRBJ1-2 and V is TRBV29-1; D might be TRBD1 (5 bases). CDR1 is SQVTM, CDR2 ANQGSEA, per germline. This CDR3 has 15 amino acids. The V end lost 0 bases, the J end lost 0 bases, and 11 bases lay between the germline ends. The CDR3 region is CSVEDRWGANYGYTF. The CDR3 DNA sequence: TGCAGCGTTGAAGATCGGTGGGGCGCTAACTATGGCTACACCTTC.

V gene TRBV7-9 combines with J gene TRBJ2-7; 12 bases line up with TRBD1. Germline assignment: CDR1 SEHNR and CDR2 FQNEAQ (reference sequence). Unmatched junction bases numbered 13, after V lost 5 bases and J lost 5 bases. The CDR3 is 17 amino acids. CDR3 in amino acids: CASSHSRPGTGGDEQYV. The CDR3 region has the DNA TGTGCCAGCAGCCACTCACGCCCCGGGACAGGGGGCGACGAGCAGTACGTC.

Here the CDR3 reads CASALGGATEAFF. The CDR3 DNA sequence: TGTGCTAGTGCGTTGGGGGGGGCCACTGAAGCTTTCTTT. This chain links TRBV12-5 with TRBJ1-1; the D gene is possibly TRBD1 (6 bases). The ends were cut back, 7 bases at V and 4 bases at J, with 13 bases in the middle. The germline V gene has CDR1 LGHNT and CDR2 FRNRAP. CDR3 length: 13 residues.

The V gene is TRBV9, the J gene TRBJ2-1; 7 bases agree with TRBD2. Germline V gives CDR1 SGDLS, CDR2 YYNGEE. The V and J ends lost 2 bases and 8 bases, in that order; junction bases with no gene match: 13. This CDR3 has 16 amino acids. The CDR3 protein is CASSVPAGPNWDEQFF. In DNA, the CDR3 is TGTGCCAGCAGCGTCCCAGCGGGGCCTAATTGGGATGAGCAGTTCTTC.

Concerning this clone: The same CDR3 arises from other DNA sequences in this sample as well. This chain uses TRBV7-2 with TRBJ1-2, with 7 bases aligning to TRBD1. CDR1 SGHTA and CDR2 FQGNSA come from the germline V gene. V shed 5 bases and J 0 bases; nucleotides not matched to a gene: 6. The CDR3 runs to 15 residues. CDR3 DNA: TGTGCCAGCAGCCCTTCAGGGACAGCTAACTATGGCTACACCTTC. It is translated as CASSPSGTANYGYTF.

This clone was observed a handful of times. The V and J genes are TRBV4-2 and TRBJ2-1, with TRBD1 matching over 9 bases. The CDR3 is 15 amino acids. The germline V gene encodes CDR1 LGHNA and CDR2 YNFKEQ. The junction had 4 bases not matched to a gene; V was cut back by 5 bases and J by 2 bases. CDR3 loop: CASSFHRGPYNEQFF. The CDR3 DNA reads TGTGCCAGCAGCTTCCACAGGGGGCCCTACAATGAGCAGTTCTTC.

The chain recombines TRBV20-1 with TRBJ2-3, with D unresolved. V lost 3 bases and J lost 7, with 11 bases in between. This CDR3 region has 12 residues. Germline CDR1 DFQATT, CDR2 SNEGSKA (reference sequence). CDR3 sequence reads: CSASGQMNTQYF. CDR3 in DNA: TGCAGTGCTAGTGGGCAGATGAATACGCAGTATTTT.

This sequence joins TRBV19 and TRBJ1-1, with D uncertain. The CDR3 consists of 15 residues. Trimming stripped 7 bases from V and 0 bases from J, with 15 bases between. Germline lookup yields CDR1 LNHDA and CDR2 SQIVND (reference sequence). CDR3 residues: CASKPKEGMNTEAFF. In nucleotides, the CDR3 is TGTGCCAGTAAGCCCAAGGAGGGAATGAACACTGAAGCTTTCTTT.

This rearrangement joins TRBV30 to TRBJ1-6, with 7 bases lining up with TRBD1. This CDR3 region has 16 residues. The germline V gene has CDR1 GTSNPN and CDR2 SVGIG (reference sequence). J gave up 3 bases and V 3 bases, and 8 bases lay outside the gene matches. In DNA, the CDR3 is TGTGCCTGGAGACCGGGACAGACCCTCTATAATTCACCCCTCCACTTT. Translated: CAWRPGQTLYNSPLHF.

The chain has TRBV9 and TRBJ2-4; 10 bases align to TRBD1. With 3 bases clipped from V and 6 bases from J, the junction kept 3 bases outside the gene matches. The CDR3 is made up of 14 amino acids. Germline V CDR1 and CDR2: SGDLS, YYNGEE. CDR3 residues: CASSARTGGNIQYF. For the CDR3, the DNA is TGTGCCAGCAGCGCCAGGACAGGGGGAAACATTCAGTACTTC. The complete variable domain, with remaining parts taken from reference TRBV9 and TRBJ2-4, reads DSGVTQTPKHLITATGQRVTLRCSPRSGDLSVYWYQQSLDQGLQFLIQYYNGEERAKGNILERFSAQQFPDLHSELNLSSLELGDSALYFCASSARTGGNIQYFGAGTRLSVL.

This clone was counted once. The V and J genes are TRBV2 and TRBJ1-2, with D maybe TRBD1 (6 bases). The CDR3 is 15 amino acids. V was shortened by 6 bases and J by 2 bases, with 16 bases between the two germline ends. Per the germline V gene, CDR1 is SNHLY and CDR2 is FYNNEI. CDR3 DNA: TGTGCCAGCAGGGGGATTAGAACAGGGAACTATGGCTACACCTTC. This codes for CASRGIRTGNYGYTF.

This clone has a single count. The chain joins TRBV19 to TRBJ1-5, with a weak D call TRBD1 (5 bases). The V end was cut by 4 bases, the J end by 6 bases, with 10 bases between. The CDR3 contains 13 residues. Germline V gene sequence: CDR1 LNHDA, CDR2 SQIVND (reference sequence). The chain's CDR3 is CASSTTGVQPQHF. Here the CDR3 DNA reads TGTGCCAGTAGTACAACAGGAGTTCAGCCCCAGCATTTT.